The 23 T cell receptor beta chains given below trace back to one sample, sequenced in a study of T cells after yellow fever vaccination. TCRdb re-called the 5' RACE reads through MiXCR, storing one row per CDR3 protein. The sample carries about 350,000 distinct CDR3 sequences, roughly an eighth recorded once. The sequencing here drew on CD4+ T cells sorted from PBMCs, taken 15 days after the yellow fever booster vaccination. The receptors were gathered from a man between 18 and 35 years old who received the YFV17D yellow fever vaccine.

There are a few counts of this clonotype. The J gene is TRBJ1-4, the V gene TRBV4-2; D ambiguous. CDR3 length: 15 amino acids. Per the germline V gene, CDR1 is LGHNA and CDR2 is YNFKEQ. The germline V and J ends were trimmed by 4 bases and 3 bases, with 12 bases remaining between them. The CDR3 DNA reads TGTGCCAGCAGCCCCTCGCGGACTTCTAATGAAAAACTGTTTTTT. Its protein product is CASSPSRTSNEKLFF.

The rearrangement uses TRBV7-9 and TRBJ1-4, with TRBD1 as a possible D gene (5 bases). V was clipped by 3 bases and J by 14 bases, with 22 bases between them. The CDR3 consists of 15 residues. Germline V gene lookup returns CDR1 SEHNR and CDR2 FQNEAQ (reference sequence). CDR3 bases: TGTGCCAGCAGCTTCGGACGTGAGATAATGAAGGGGCTGTTTTTT. Encoded protein: CASSFGREIMKGLFF.

The gene calls are TRBV29-1 and TRBJ1-1, with D unresolved. CDR3 size: 12 residues. The V gene's germline CDR1 is SQVTM and CDR2 ANQGSEA. V dropped 8 bases and J dropped 0 bases, with 10 bases sitting between them. CDR3 sequence (DNA): TGCAGCCATAACCTCATGAACACTGAAGCTTTCTTT. Protein product: CSHNLMNTEAFF. The complete variable domain, with remaining parts taken from reference TRBV29-1 and TRBJ1-1, reads SAVISQKPSRDICQRGTSLTIQCQVDSQVTMMFWYRQQPGQSLTLIATANQGSEATYESGFVIDKFPISRPNLTFSTLTVSNMSPEDSSIYLCSHNLMNTEAFFGQGTRLTVV.

This clonotype was seen a handful of times. This chain uses TRBV7-2 with TRBJ2-3; D remains unclear. From germline, CDR1 is SGHTA and CDR2 FQGNSA. The CDR3 has 15 amino acids. Trimming removed 5 bases at V and 2 bases at J, with 14 bases between. The CDR3 nucleotides are TGTGCCAGCAGCACCAGGACGGGCCCCACAGATACGCAGTATTTT. Its protein is CASSTRTGPTDTQYF.

This clonotype was counted between two and nine times. The chain combines TRBV6-5 with TRBJ1-4; D is unclear. The germline V gene has CDR1 MNHEY and CDR2 SVGAGI. V was shortened by 7 bases and J by 0 bases, with 9 bases between the two germline ends. The CDR3 is made up of 14 amino acids. The CDR3 bases are TGTGCCAGCACTAACCCTGCAACTAATGAAAAACTGTTTTTT. Translated: CASTNPATNEKLFF.

J is TRBJ2-1 and V is TRBV3-1; the D is unclear. The ends were cut back, 1 base at V and 7 bases at J, with 8 bases in the middle. Germline CDR1 reads LGHDT; CDR2 reads YNNKEL (reference sequence). The CDR3 extends over 13 amino acids. In DNA form, the CDR3 reads TGTGCCAGCAGCCAAGGAAGGCCGAATGAGCAGTTCTTC. This sequence encodes CASSQGRPNEQFF.

The genes are TRBV11-2 and TRBJ1-4; D remains ambiguous. CDR1 is SGHAT and CDR2 is FQNNGV in the germline V gene. V was clipped by 4 bases and J by 7 bases, with 16 bases between them. The CDR3 consists of 15 residues. The CDR3 loop reads CASSSSSRSREKLFF. The CDR3 bases are TGTGCCAGCAGCTCCTCAAGTCGGAGTCGTGAAAAACTGTTTTTT.

The V call is TRBV7-9, the J call TRBJ1-4; D call uncertain. The CDR3 is 14 amino acids. Trimming pared 5 bases from V and 6 bases from J, leaving 13 bases between. Germline V CDR1 and CDR2: SEHNR, FQNEAQ (reference sequence). The CDR3 DNA sequence: TGTGCCAGCAGCACCGGGAGGACGTATGAAAAACTGTTTTTT. It encodes CASSTGRTYEKLFF.

The chain links TRBV7-9 to TRBJ1-3; no reliable D call. In germline, CDR1 is SEHNR, CDR2 FQNEAQ (reference sequence). The CDR3 is 14 amino acids. With 3 bases removed from V and 3 bases from J, the gap between germline ends came to 9 bases. The CDR3 coding sequence is TGTGCCAGCAGCTTTCCCACTTTTGGAAACACCATATATTTT. Amino acids: CASSFPTFGNTIYF.

The V call is TRBV7-9, the J call TRBJ2-3, with a possible D match to TRBD2 (7 bases). V lost 5 bases and J lost 1, with 13 bases in between. The germline gives CDR1 SEHNR, CDR2 FQNEAQ (reference sequence). This CDR3 spans 15 amino acids. The CDR3 spells CASSPGGQRTDTQYF. The CDR3 DNA sequence: TGTGCCAGCAGCCCCGGGGGGCAGCGCACAGATACGCAGTATTTT.

CDR3: CASRAGGAADTQYF. CDR3 DNA sequence: TGTGCCAGCAGGGCAGGGGGCGCCGCAGATACGCAGTATTTT. The rearrangement uses TRBV6-1 and TRBJ2-3; 8 bases agree with TRBD1. The germline gives CDR1 MNHNS, CDR2 SASEGT. This CDR3 is built from 14 residues. V shed 6 bases and J 4 bases; nucleotides not matched to a gene: 6.

The genes are TRBV3-1 and TRBJ2-6; no clear D. Germline V gene lookup returns CDR1 LGHDT and CDR2 YNNKEL (reference sequence). The V gene lost 5 bases and the J gene lost 2 bases, with 7 bases spanning the gap. The CDR3 runs 14 residues. CDR3 sequence (DNA): TGTGCCAGCAGCGTCGACCCTGGGGCCAACGTCCTGACTTTC. This codes for CASSVDPGANVLTF.

The chain recombines TRBV5-5 with TRBJ1-1; a weak D match, TRBD1 (5 bases). This CDR3 has 15 amino acids. Germline V gene lookup returns CDR1 SGHKS and CDR2 YYEKEE (reference sequence). V lost 0 bases to trimming and J lost 6 bases, with 15 bases between them. This chain's CDR3 is CASSLEGSLGAEAFF. DNA for the CDR3: TGTGCCAGCAGCTTGGAAGGCTCCTTGGGGGCTGAAGCTTTCTTT.

V gene TRBV6-2 or TRBV6-3 combines with J gene TRBJ2-1; a weak D match, TRBD2 (7 bases). The germline gives CDR1 MNHEY, CDR2 SVGEGT. There are 15 residues in the CDR3. Trimming stripped 5 bases from V and 4 bases from J, with 15 bases between. The CDR3 reads CASSPGGGPYNEQFF. The CDR3, as DNA: TGTGCCAGCAGTCCTGGGGGGGGGCCATACAATGAGCAGTTCTTC.

This clonotype came up a few times. The chain couples TRBV5-1 to TRBJ2-3; D perhaps matches TRBD2 (5 bases). This CDR3 contains 15 residues. Germline V gene sequence: CDR1 SGHRS, CDR2 YFSETQ. With 5 bases removed from V and 6 bases from J, the gap between germline ends came to 19 bases. The CDR3 bases are TGCGCCAGCAGACCTCAGAGCGGAGGCAGCGATACGCAGTATTTT. Amino acids: CASRPQSGGSDTQYF.

The chain recombines TRBV7-2 with TRBJ1-6; 7 nucleotides align to TRBD1. V shed 6 bases and J 9 bases; nucleotides not matched to a gene: 8. The CDR3 runs 14 residues. CDR1 is SGHTA and CDR2 is FQGNSA in the germline V gene. The chain's CDR3 is CASRETGSRSPLHF. CDR3 sequence (DNA): TGTGCCAGCAGAGAGACAGGGTCGCGTTCACCCCTCCACTTT.

This sequence joins TRBV15 and TRBJ2-5; 9 nucleotides agree with TRBD2. V shed 1 base, J shed 4 bases, and the junction held 1 base outside the gene matches. The CDR3 totals 14 residues. Germline V gene sequence: CDR1 LNHNV, CDR2 YYDKDF (reference sequence). CDR3: CATSRGGGGETQYF. CDR3 in DNA: TGTGCCACCAGCAGAGGCGGGGGGGGAGAGACCCAGTACTTC. Using reference TRBV15 and TRBJ2-5 for the parts outside the CDR3, the full variable domain is DAMVIQNPRYQVTQFGKPVTLSCSQTLNHNVMYWYQQKSSQAPKLLFHYYDKDFNNEADTPDNFQSRRPNTSFCFLDIRSPGLGDTAMYLCATSRGGGGETQYFGPGTRLLVL.

This clonotype was seen more than once but under ten times. This sequence joins TRBV28 and TRBJ2-3, with 9 bases matching TRBD2. The CDR3 is 14 residues long. The V gene's germline CDR1 is MDHEN and CDR2 SYDVKM. Trimming removed 2 bases from V and 5 bases from J; junction bases left unmatched: 2. The CDR3 nucleotides read TGTGCCAGCAGTTTAATGACTAGCGGAGATACGCAGTATTTT. Translation: CASSLMTSGDTQYF.

This clonotype was detected ten times or more. The chain couples TRBV4-3 to TRBJ1-6; D perhaps matches TRBD1 (5 bases). From germline, CDR1 is LGHNA and CDR2 YSLEER. Trimming took 0 bases from V and 6 from J, leaving 15 bases between them. This CDR3 comprises 17 residues. The DNA of the CDR3 is TGCGCCAGCAGCCAAGATTTACTGGCGGGGCCTAATTCACCCCTCCACTTT. Its translation: CASSQDLLAGPNSPLHF.

The chain is built from TRBV6-5 and TRBJ2-7; 7 positions match TRBD1. Germline values: CDR1 MNHEY, CDR2 SVGAGI. V was pared by 5 bases and J by 0 bases, with 7 bases of the junction left unmatched. This CDR3 has 15 amino acids. The CDR3 coding sequence is TGTGCCAGCAGTAAAGGGGACAGAATCTCCTACGAGCAGTACTTC. Encoded protein: CASSKGDRISYEQYF.

The chain joins TRBV4-3 to TRBJ1-4; tentative D call: TRBD1 (6 bases). The V gene lost 1 base and the J gene lost 4 bases, with 10 bases spanning the gap. Germline V gene sequence: CDR1 LGHNA, CDR2 YSLEER. The CDR3 has 15 residues. CDR3 protein: CASSQGTAGNEKLFF. The CDR3 nucleotides are TGCGCCAGCAGCCAAGGGACAGCGGGTAATGAAAAACTGTTTTTT.

This clonotype was counted only a few times. The chain combines TRBV7-2 with TRBJ1-2; 8 bases agree with TRBD1. The CDR3 totals 15 residues. The V segment lost 5 bases and the J segment 5 bases; nucleotides outside the gene matches: 10. The germline CDR1 and CDR2 sequences are SGHTA and FQGNSA. The CDR3 DNA is TGTGCCAGCAGCCAACAGGGGGGCGATGAGTATGGCTACACCTTC. Translation: CASSQQGGDEYGYTF.

The rearrangement links TRBV20-1 to TRBJ2-5; no clear D gene. The CDR3 covers 12 residues. CDR1 DFQATT and CDR2 SNEGSKA come from the germline V gene (reference sequence). The V end was cut by 1 base, the J end by 7 bases, with 10 bases between. The CDR3 sequence is CSARVRVGTQYF. CDR3 nucleotides: TGCAGTGCTAGAGTAAGAGTGGGGACCCAGTACTTC.